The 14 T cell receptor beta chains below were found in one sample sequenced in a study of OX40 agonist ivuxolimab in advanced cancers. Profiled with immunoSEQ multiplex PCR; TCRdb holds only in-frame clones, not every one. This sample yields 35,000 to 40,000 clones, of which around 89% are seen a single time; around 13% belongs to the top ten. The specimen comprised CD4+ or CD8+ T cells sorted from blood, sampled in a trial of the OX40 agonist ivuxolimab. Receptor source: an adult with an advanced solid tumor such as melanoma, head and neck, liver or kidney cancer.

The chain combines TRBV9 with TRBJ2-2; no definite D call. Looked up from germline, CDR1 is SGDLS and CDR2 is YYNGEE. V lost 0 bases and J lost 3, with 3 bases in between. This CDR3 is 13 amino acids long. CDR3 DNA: TGTGCCAGCAGCGTAGTTTACACCGGGGAGCTGTTTTTT. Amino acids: CASSVVYTGELFF.

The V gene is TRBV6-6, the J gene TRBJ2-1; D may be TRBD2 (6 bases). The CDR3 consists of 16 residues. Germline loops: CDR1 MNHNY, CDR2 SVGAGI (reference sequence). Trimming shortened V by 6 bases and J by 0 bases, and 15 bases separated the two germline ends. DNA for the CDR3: TGTGCCAGCAGCAAAAACCGGGACTCCTCCTACAATGAGCAGTTCTTC. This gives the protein CASSKNRDSSYNEQFF.

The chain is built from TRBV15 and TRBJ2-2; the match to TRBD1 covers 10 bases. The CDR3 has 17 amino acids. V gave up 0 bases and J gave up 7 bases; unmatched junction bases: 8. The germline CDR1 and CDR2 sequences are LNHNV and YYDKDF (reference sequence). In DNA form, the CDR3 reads TGTGCCACCAGCAGAGATGACGACAGGGGGCGCATCGGGGAGCTGTTTTTT. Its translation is CATSRDDDRGRIGELFF.

The CDR3 sequence: CASSLGQNTGELFF. In nucleotides, the CDR3 is TGTGCCAGCAGTTTGGGGCAGAACACCGGGGAGCTGTTTTTT. This chain connects TRBV27 to TRBJ2-2; D may be TRBD1 (5 bases). Germline V gives CDR1 MNHEY, CDR2 SMNVEV (reference sequence). Trimming left V 3 bases short and J 1 base short, with 6 bases between. The CDR3 has 14 amino acids.

CDR3 bases: TGCGCCAGCAGCCAGCTCGGGGGGCGCGGTGGGGATGAGCAGTTCTTC. It encodes CASSQLGGRGGDEQFF. J is TRBJ2-1 and V is TRBV4-1; perhaps TRBD2 as D (7 bases). The CDR3 is made up of 16 amino acids. The germline V gene has CDR1 MGHRA and CDR2 YSYEKL. V was cut by 3 bases and J by 8 bases, with 20 bases left in between.

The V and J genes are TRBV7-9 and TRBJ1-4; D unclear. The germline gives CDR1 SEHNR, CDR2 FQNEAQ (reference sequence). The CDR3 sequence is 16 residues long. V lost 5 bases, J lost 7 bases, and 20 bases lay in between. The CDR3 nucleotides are TGTGCCAGCAGCCCTACCGTTCAGGAGATGGGTGAAAAACTGTTTTTT. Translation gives CASSPTVQEMGEKLFF.

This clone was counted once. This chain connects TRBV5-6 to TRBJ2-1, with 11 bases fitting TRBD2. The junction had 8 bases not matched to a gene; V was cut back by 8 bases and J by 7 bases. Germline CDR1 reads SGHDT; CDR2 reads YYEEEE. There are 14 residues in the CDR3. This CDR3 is CASKLAGEWNEQFF. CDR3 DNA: TGTGCCAGTAAACTAGCGGGAGAATGGAATGAGCAGTTCTTC.

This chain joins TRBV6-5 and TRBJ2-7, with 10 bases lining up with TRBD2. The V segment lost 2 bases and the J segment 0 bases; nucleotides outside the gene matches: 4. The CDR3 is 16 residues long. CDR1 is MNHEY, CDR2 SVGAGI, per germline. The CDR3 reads CASSYAASGSSYEQYF. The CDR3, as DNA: TGTGCCAGCAGTTACGCGGCTAGCGGGAGCTCCTACGAGCAGTACTTC.

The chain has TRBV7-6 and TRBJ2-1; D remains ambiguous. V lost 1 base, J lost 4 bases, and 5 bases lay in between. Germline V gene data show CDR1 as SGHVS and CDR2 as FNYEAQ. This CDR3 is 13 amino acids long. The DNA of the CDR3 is TGTGCCAGCAGCTTAGTCGTGTACAATGAGCAGTTCTTC. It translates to CASSLVVYNEQFF.

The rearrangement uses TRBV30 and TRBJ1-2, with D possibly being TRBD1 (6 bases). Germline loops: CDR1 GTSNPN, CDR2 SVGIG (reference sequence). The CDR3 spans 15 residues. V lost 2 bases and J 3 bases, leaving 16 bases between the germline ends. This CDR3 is CAWSYDRRVDYGYTF. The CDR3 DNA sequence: TGTGCCTGGAGTTATGACAGGCGGGTTGACTATGGCTACACCTTC.

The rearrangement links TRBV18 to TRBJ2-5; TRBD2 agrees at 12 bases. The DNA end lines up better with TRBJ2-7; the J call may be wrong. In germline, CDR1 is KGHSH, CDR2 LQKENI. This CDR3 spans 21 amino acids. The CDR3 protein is CASSPVAPRRLAGGPLDEQYF. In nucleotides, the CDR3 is TGTGCCAGCTCACCAGTCGCCCCGCGGAGGCTAGCGGGAGGGCCATTGGACGAGCAGTACTTC.

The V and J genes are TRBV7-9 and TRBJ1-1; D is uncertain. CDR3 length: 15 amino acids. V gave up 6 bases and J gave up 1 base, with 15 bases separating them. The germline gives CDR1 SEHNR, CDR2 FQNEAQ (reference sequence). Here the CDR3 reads CASRGMWAENTEAFF. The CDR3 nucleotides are TGTGCCAGCAGAGGGATGTGGGCAGAGAACACTGAAGCTTTCTTT.

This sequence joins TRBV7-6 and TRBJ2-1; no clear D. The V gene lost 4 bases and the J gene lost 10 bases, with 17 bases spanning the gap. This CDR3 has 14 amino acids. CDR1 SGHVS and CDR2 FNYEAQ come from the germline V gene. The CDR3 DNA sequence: TGTGCCAGCAGCTATCTCATAGACCCCAGGGAGCAGTTCTTC. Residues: CASSYLIDPREQFF.

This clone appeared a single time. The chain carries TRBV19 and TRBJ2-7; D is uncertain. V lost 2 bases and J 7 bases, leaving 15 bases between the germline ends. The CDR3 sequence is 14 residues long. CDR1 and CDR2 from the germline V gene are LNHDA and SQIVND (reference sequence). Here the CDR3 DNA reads TGTGCCAGTAGTATATCGGACGGAGTGGGTGAGCAGTACTTC. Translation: CASSISDGVGEQYF.